The sequence of this T cell receptor beta chain was determined in a study of OX40 agonist ivuxolimab in advanced cancers. For the study at large: Dose-escalation patients were diagnosed with hepatocellular carcinoma, melanoma, renal cell cancer or head and neck cancer. Study outcomes and limitations: With doses of 0.1 to 3.0 mg/kg, CD4+ and CD8+ blood T cells had undergone clonal expansion by week 6.

Details on this clone: The antigen is not known.

Autoimmune disease history or systemic immunosuppression led to patients being barred. Blood draws occurred at baseline, cycle 4 day 1, and cycle 7 day 1. The junction had 8 bases not matched to a gene; V was cut back by 4 bases and J by 9 bases. The CDR3 covers 15 residues. The germline gives CDR1 MDHEN, CDR2 SYDVKM. Here immunoSEQ multiplex PCR was the method, and the copy in TCRdb shows in-frame clones only, minus some. Of over 15,000 clones detected, approximately 74% appear once; the ten largest clones hold roughly 24%. This chain uses TRBV28 with TRBJ2-1, with 11 nucleotides matching TRBD2. The input for sequencing was CD4+ or CD8+ T cells sorted from blood, taken in a trial of the OX40 agonist ivuxolimab. The TCR originated in an adult with an advanced solid tumor such as melanoma, head and neck, liver or kidney cancer. The CDR3 DNA reads TGTGCCAGCAGTTCCCTACTAGCGGGAGTACTTGAGCAGTTCTTC. It is translated as CASSSLLAGVLEQFF.